The 14 T cell receptor beta chains reported below all come from one sample, sequenced in a study of beta chain features in type 1 diabetes. General study points: Type 1 diabetes patients had TCRB CDR3s that were shorter (moderately but significantly so) in all four CD4+ subsets.

Expressed TCRB transcripts were sequenced because the isolated RNA had all been reverse transcribed beforehand. Using immunoSEQ multiplex PCR, the repertoire was profiled, and TCRdb retains in-frame clones only, with some absent. The data hold about 740,000 clones, with about an eighth observed a single time. These TCRs' antigens remain unknown. Input material: naive CD4+ T cells from blood. The receptors were sampled from a man between 18 and 29 years old with type 1 diabetes.

The V call is TRBV28, the J call TRBJ1-5; D remains unclear. V lost 7 bases and J 7 bases, leaving 20 bases between the germline ends. The CDR3 covers 15 residues. Germline CDR1 and CDR2: MDHEN and SYDVKM. Here the CDR3 DNA reads TGTGCCAGCATACCGAGGGATAGAGTTTCGCAGCCCCAGCATTTT. Its translation: CASIPRDRVSQPQHF.

The chain employs TRBV7-6 and TRBJ2-5; unclear D gene. The V end was cut by 3 bases, the J end by 0 bases, with 8 bases between. The CDR3 length is 14 residues. CDR1 and CDR2 (germline): SGHVS, FNYEAQ. The CDR3 DNA reads TGTGCCAGCAGCTTGGGTGGAAACCAAGAGACCCAGTACTTC. Its translation is CASSLGGNQETQYF.

The V and J genes are TRBV7-9 and TRBJ2-7; 12 nucleotides agree with TRBD2. CDR3 length: 17 amino acids. J gave up 2 bases and V 0 bases, and 5 bases lay outside the gene matches. Germline values: CDR1 SEHNR, CDR2 FQNEAQ (reference sequence). CDR3 in amino acids: CASSLAWTSGVAYEQYF. The DNA for the CDR3 is TGTGCCAGCAGCTTAGCTTGGACTAGCGGGGTGGCCTACGAGCAGTACTTC.

In this sample, this clone turned up a few times. The chain employs TRBV30 and TRBJ1-5; tentative D call: TRBD1 (5 bases). In germline, CDR1 is GTSNPN, CDR2 SVGIG (reference sequence). V shed 0 bases and J shed 6 bases, with 12 bases lying between them. CDR3 size: 14 residues. CDR3 DNA sequence: TGTGCCTGGAGTGTCCCCCCCGGGGGTCAGCCCCAGCATTTT. Translating it yields CAWSVPPGGQPQHF. The variable domain in full, completed from reference TRBV30 and TRBJ1-5, reads SQTIHQWPATLVQPVGSPLSLECTVEGTSNPNLYWYRQAAGRGLQLLFYSVGIGQISSEVPQNLSASRPQDRQFILSSKKLLLSDSGFYLCAWSVPPGGQPQHFGDGTRLSIL.

This clone occurred a few times. The V gene is TRBV20-1, the J gene TRBJ1-4; D gene unclear. The CDR3 is 11 residues long. Germline V lookup: CDR1 DFQATT, CDR2 SNEGSKA (reference sequence). The V and J ends lost 3 bases and 5 bases respectively, with 4 bases between them. The CDR3 here is CSASGNEKLFF. DNA of the CDR3: TGCAGTGCTAGTGGGAATGAAAAACTGTTTTTT.

The chain joins TRBV14 to TRBJ2-1, with 8 positions matching TRBD2. CDR3 length: 17 residues. V dropped 4 bases and J dropped 5; count of bases not matched to a gene: 13. CDR1 SGHDN and CDR2 FVKESK come from the germline V gene. CDR3 region: CASSLLSGTSGNNEQFF. The CDR3, as DNA: TGTGCCAGCAGCCTCCTCTCAGGTACTAGCGGTAACAATGAGCAGTTCTTC.

This clone was seen a handful of times. The gene calls are TRBV28 and TRBJ2-5; D not certain. V lost 7 bases and J lost 5, with 20 bases in between. The CDR3 totals 15 residues. The V gene's germline CDR1 is MDHEN and CDR2 SYDVKM. CDR3: CASTLRALARETQYF. In DNA, the CDR3 is TGTGCCAGCACTCTGAGAGCCCTGGCACGGGAGACCCAGTACTTC.

This clone has only a few counts. The genes are TRBV4-1 and TRBJ2-1; the D gene is possibly TRBD1 (6 bases). The V end lost 0 bases, the J end lost 6 bases, and 12 bases lay between the germline ends. Germline V lookup: CDR1 MGHRA, CDR2 YSYEKL. The CDR3 is made up of 15 amino acids. CDR3 in amino acids: CASSQEGQRVNEQFF. Here the CDR3 DNA reads TGCGCCAGCAGCCAAGAAGGACAGCGAGTCAATGAGCAGTTCTTC.

This clone was recorded a few times. V gene TRBV13 combines with J gene TRBJ2-5; D gene unclear. The V end lost 1 base, the J end lost 7 bases, and 13 bases lay between the germline ends. CDR3 length: 14 amino acids. CDR1 is PRHDT, CDR2 FYEKMQ, per germline (reference sequence). The CDR3 protein is CASSLEGRSVTQYF. In DNA, the CDR3 is TGTGCCAGCAGCTTAGAAGGCCGATCGGTGACCCAGTACTTC.

The V and J genes are TRBV7-7 and TRBJ2-2; weak D call: TRBD1 (6 bases). CDR1 is SSHAT and CDR2 is FNYEAQ in the germline V gene (reference sequence). This CDR3 region has 13 residues. The V gene lost 3 bases and the J gene lost 8 bases, with 10 bases spanning the gap. For the CDR3, the DNA is TGTGCCAGCAGCTTCCACGACAGGGGGGAGCTGTTTTTT. As protein: CASSFHDRGELFF.

This sequence joins TRBV15 and TRBJ2-5, with TRBD2 matching 7 bases. The DNA end is more similar to TRBJ2-7, so the J call may be wrong. This CDR3 is 16 amino acids long. From germline, CDR1 is LNHNV and CDR2 YYDKDF (reference sequence). The CDR3 DNA sequence: TGTGCCACCAGCAGAGATTGGGGGACTACTGCCTACGAGCAGTACTTC. Its protein product is CATSRDWGTTAYEQYF.

This clone has only a few counts. This chain connects TRBV7-2 to TRBJ1-1; no firm D call. The CDR3 is made up of 12 amino acids. Germline values: CDR1 SGHTA, CDR2 FQGNSA. V was clipped by 4 bases and J by 2 bases, with 5 bases between them. The CDR3 loop reads CASSSVNTEAFF. CDR3 sequence (DNA): TGTGCCAGCAGCTCGGTTAACACTGAAGCTTTCTTT.

The J gene is TRBJ2-7, the V gene TRBV19; D may correspond to TRBD1 or TRBD2 (6 bases each). CDR3 length: 14 residues. The V gene's germline CDR1 is LNHDA and CDR2 SQIVND (reference sequence). The V gene lost 3 bases and the J gene lost 3 bases, with 12 bases spanning the gap. The CDR3 region has the DNA TGTGCCAGTAGTATTGTAGCGGACAGCTACGAGCAGTACTTC. Translating gives CASSIVADSYEQYF.

This rearrangement joins TRBV9 to TRBJ2-7; 7 bases align to TRBD2. The CDR3 consists of 15 residues. The J segment lost 5 bases and the V segment lost 0 bases, leaving 8 bases of the junction unmatched. From germline, CDR1 is SGDLS and CDR2 YYNGEE. DNA for the CDR3: TGTGCCAGCAGCGTAGGACTAGCCGCGTTACACGAGCAGTACTTC. Its translation: CASSVGLAALHEQYF.